This T cell receptor (beta chain) was found in a study of blood T cell repertoires in COVID-19 (dated by TCRdb to the early 2020s). Study-level background: The collaborator samples originated in the United States, Italy and Spain and spanned the acute and convalescent phases of COVID-19. The prospective study material was composed of cDNA or gDNA derived from T cells, B-cell-depleted T cells, or PBMCs. The dataset comprised deeply sampled blood TCRbeta repertoires from subjects exposed to, actively infected with, or recovered from COVID-19. The repertoires were released in a freely available public database intended as a resource for research on the immune response to SARS-CoV-2. Samples came from the ongoing ImmuneRACE study (first 160 participants) plus 1,254 subjects from 6 global collaborators. Sample metadata almost always included a de-identified subject ID, COVID-19 status, age in years and sex. HLA class I and class II types, where available, came from metadata supplied by the sample provider rather than from assay-based typing.

This clone was observed a handful of times. Its antigen is unknown. Per-nucleotide qualities are absent, and no much larger clonotype sits a single base away. What the research found in general, with its limitations: How much clinical and demographic metadata was included differed by source and by participant, and the metadata was provided uncurated.

The junction shows trimming of 1 base on V and 3 bases on J, plus 6 bases between the germline ends. The germline V gene (reference sequence) provides CDR1 SEHNR and CDR2 FQNEAQ. The CDR3 has 13 amino acids, counting the end cysteine and phenylalanine. The DNA shown is the 39-base CDR3, in frame from base 1. The immunoSEQ Assay, a bias-controlled multiplex PCR, was used to amplify TCRbeta CDR3 regions from genomic DNA. The paper's processing steps were these. The number of nucleated cells in each sample was estimated from the amplification of reference gene primers within the assay. To quantify the absolute abundance of each unique TCRbeta CDR3 rearrangement, sequence reads were collapsed and filtered. For each sample, productive Simpson clonality was calculated as the square root of Simpson's diversity index across productive rearrangements. TCRdb mirrors the immuneACCESS table, restricted to in-frame sequences. Some clones are absent from its copies; in checked studies, under half trace to an unresolved V gene, and the reason for the others is unknown. The V and J calls and the clone size are those of that table, but D and trimming were determined from the DNA. This sample gives tens of thousands of clones in total; 70% to 90% of them show up just once. The top ten clonotypes cover roughly an eighth of the sample.

The collaborating institutions used their own protocols to collect whole blood in K2EDTA tubes. For TCRbeta analysis, collaborators shipped samples as frozen whole blood, isolated PBMCs, or DNA extracted from either of those sample types. The sample comprised peripheral blood. The chain joins TRBV7-9 to TRBJ1-2; matching of 5 bases hints at TRBD1 as the D gene. The TCR was taken from a woman aged 55-70 years with active COVID-19. CDR3 region: CASSLETDYGYTF. The DNA reads TGTGCCAGCAGCTTAGAGACAGACTATGGCTACACCTTC. Reference TRBV7-9 and TRBJ1-2 genes cover what lies past the CDR3, so the full variable domain is DTGVSQNPRHKITKRGQNVTFRCDPISEHNRLYWYRQTLGQGPEFLTYFQNEAQLEKSRLLSDRFSAERPKGSFSTLEIQRTEQGDSAMYLCASSLETDYGYTFGSGTRLTVV.